This paragraph reports one T cell receptor beta chain. From germline, CDR1 is MNHEY and CDR2 SVGAGI. Trimming removed 6 bases from V and 10 bases from J; junction bases left unmatched: 4. The CDR3 has 13 residues. This sample is part of a study of blood T cell repertoires in COVID-19. Study as a whole: Specimens from acute and convalescent COVID-19 originated in the United States, Italy and Spain.

Some clones are missing from TCRdb's copy, which holds only in-frame ones; the method was immunoSEQ multiplex PCR. The sample has some 250,000 clones; 70% to 90% are singletons. The chain has TRBV6-5 and TRBJ1-4, with 11 positions matching TRBD1. The material sequenced was peripheral blood. The TCR sequence derives from a woman between 65 and 79 years old with active or convalescent COVID-19. The CDR3 loop reads CASSGTGGGKLFF. The CDR3 bases are TGTGCCAGCAGCGGGACAGGGGGAGGAAAACTGTTTTTT.